One and the same sample provided the 30 T cell receptor beta chains below, sequenced in a study of graft-versus-host responses after intestinal transplantation. Their antigen targets remain unknown. Assay used: immunoSEQ multiplex PCR; TCRdb lists only in-frame clones, some missing. The sample has roughly 120,000 clones, over 85% seen once. The sequenced sample was unstimulated CD4+ T cells sorted from spleen or lymph node cells, obtained before intestinal transplant. These receptor sequences come from a human donor who received an intestinal transplant.

The chain combines TRBV15 with TRBJ1-5, with D tentatively TRBD1 (5 bases). Germline V gives CDR1 LNHNV, CDR2 YYDKDF (reference sequence). The CDR3 is made up of 14 amino acids. V lost 3 bases to trimming and J lost 6 bases, with 12 bases between them. This CDR3 reads CATSSRESGQPQHF. As DNA, the CDR3 is TGTGCCACCAGCAGCAGGGAAAGCGGTCAGCCCCAGCATTTT.

The chain is built from TRBV11-3 and TRBJ2-3; D remains ambiguous. The CDR3 extends over 15 amino acids. The germline V and J ends were trimmed by 1 base and 0 bases, with 8 bases remaining between them. Per the germline V gene, CDR1 is SGHNT and CDR2 is YENEEA. This CDR3 reads CASSLVPGSTDTQYF. The CDR3 DNA sequence: TGTGCCAGCAGCTTAGTTCCAGGCAGCACAGATACGCAGTATTTT. The entire variable domain, with the rest obtained from reference TRBV11-3 and TRBJ2-3, is as follows: EAGVVQSPRYKIIEKKQPVAFWCNPISGHNTLYWYLQNLGQGPELLIRYENEEAVDDSQLPKDRFSAERLKGVDSTLKIQPAELGDSAVYLCASSLVPGSTDTQYFGPGTRLTVL.

The V gene is TRBV5-1, the J gene TRBJ1-3; D may be TRBD1 (5 bases). Trimming left V 3 bases short and J 3 bases short, with 19 bases between. There are 17 residues in the CDR3. From germline, CDR1 is SGHRS and CDR2 YFSETQ. The CDR3 DNA sequence: TGCGCCAGCAGCTCACGTACGGGGGGTATATTTGGAAACACCATATATTTT. Its protein product is CASSSRTGGIFGNTIYF.

V is TRBV28 and J is TRBJ2-2, with D perhaps matching TRBD1 or TRBD2 (5 bases each). Germline V gene sequence: CDR1 MDHEN, CDR2 SYDVKM. CDR3 size: 15 residues. V was clipped by 5 bases and J by 4 bases, with 14 bases between them. Here the CDR3 DNA reads TGTGCCAGCAGTCCCGGGACGGCCTCCACCGGGGAGCTGTTTTTT. Its protein is CASSPGTASTGELFF.

This chain uses TRBV7-2 with TRBJ1-1; TRBD1 is a possible D gene (5 bases). Germline V gene sequence: CDR1 SGHTA, CDR2 FQGNSA. Deletions cut 8 bases from V and 0 bases from J, with 16 bases between. The CDR3 has 15 amino acids. The CDR3 loop is CASLPIRGVNTEAFF. CDR3 bases: TGTGCCAGCCTCCCCATTCGGGGGGTGAACACTGAAGCTTTCTTT.

This chain uses TRBV7-6 with TRBJ2-7, with D perhaps matching TRBD2 (6 bases). Trimming stripped 1 base from V and 3 bases from J, with 16 bases between. The germline V gene has CDR1 SGHVS and CDR2 FNYEAQ. This CDR3 spans 16 amino acids. CDR3: CASSLVGGGGDYEQYF. The CDR3 DNA follows: TGTGCCAGCAGCTTAGTCGGGGGAGGAGGTGACTACGAGCAGTACTTC.

This sequence joins TRBV11-2 and TRBJ2-1; no clear D gene. The CDR3 extends over 14 amino acids. Germline CDR1 SGHAT, CDR2 FQNNGV. V was clipped by 5 bases and J by 8 bases, with 16 bases between them. The CDR3 region has the DNA TGTGCCAGCAGCCGAAACTTTGGTGGCGATGAGCAGTTCTTC. It translates to CASSRNFGGDEQFF.

The chain recombines TRBV5-8 with TRBJ1-5; 8 bases match TRBD1. The CDR3 contains 15 residues. J gave up 6 bases and V 3 bases, and 8 bases lay outside the gene matches. CDR1 and CDR2 (germline): SGHTS, YDEGEE. The DNA of the CDR3 is TGTGCCAGCAGCTCTACCGGGACAGGTGGTCAGCCCCAGCATTTT. Protein sequence: CASSSTGTGGQPQHF.

The chain employs TRBV4-1 and TRBJ2-4; D assignment may be TRBD1 or TRBD2 (5 bases each). The CDR3 contains 15 residues. V dropped 1 base and J dropped 6 bases, with 13 bases sitting between them. Germline V CDR1 and CDR2: MGHRA, YSYEKL. The CDR3 nucleotides are TGCGCCAGCAGCCAAGGCCGGGACGTTTCAAACATTCAGTACTTC. Residues: CASSQGRDVSNIQYF.

J is TRBJ1-4 and V is TRBV7-6; D call uncertain. The CDR3 extends over 15 amino acids. Trimming removed 2 bases from V and 5 bases from J, with 12 bases in between. Germline V gene lookup returns CDR1 SGHVS and CDR2 FNYEAQ. CDR3 protein: CASSLFSSENEKLFF. Written as DNA, the CDR3 is TGTGCCAGCAGCTTATTCTCCAGCGAGAATGAAAAACTGTTTTTT. Full variable domain (rest looked up from reference TRBV7-6 and TRBJ1-4): GAGVSQSPRYKVTKRGQDVALRCDPISGHVSLYWYRQALGQGPEFLTYFNYEAQQDKSGLPNDRFSAERPEGSISTLTIQRTEQRDSAMYRCASSLFSSENEKLFFGSGTQLSVL.

This chain joins TRBV7-6 and TRBJ2-1; 13 bases line up with TRBD2. V shed 1 base, J shed 3 bases, and the junction held 0 bases outside the gene matches. Germline CDR1 SGHVS, CDR2 FNYEAQ. The CDR3 runs to 16 residues. Here the CDR3 reads CASSLGTSGSYNEQFF. The CDR3 DNA reads TGTGCCAGCAGCTTAGGGACTAGCGGGAGCTACAATGAGCAGTTCTTC.

The chain recombines TRBV5-1 with TRBJ1-4, with TRBD1 matching over 8 bases. The V segment lost 0 bases and the J segment 8 bases; nucleotides outside the gene matches: 9. The CDR3 consists of 16 residues. Germline lookup yields CDR1 SGHRS and CDR2 YFSETQ. The CDR3 region is CASSLGTLTGEEKLFF. The DNA for the CDR3 is TGCGCCAGCAGCTTGGGAACGTTGACAGGGGAGGAAAAACTGTTTTTT.

The chain couples TRBV5-1 to TRBJ1-3; D gene ambiguous. Germline V CDR1 and CDR2: SGHRS, YFSETQ. Trimming shortened V by 0 bases and J by 2 bases, and 9 bases separated the two germline ends. The CDR3 has 15 residues. This CDR3 reads CASSLEGFAGNTIYF. The CDR3 nucleotides are TGCGCCAGCAGCTTGGAAGGGTTTGCTGGAAACACCATATATTTT.

This clone was detected only a few times. The V gene is TRBV28, the J gene TRBJ1-3; D uncertain. Germline CDR1 reads MDHEN; CDR2 reads SYDVKM. CDR3 size: 16 residues. V was cut by 3 bases and J by 0 bases, with 12 bases left in between. CDR3 protein: CASSLRGVGSGNTIYF. The CDR3 DNA sequence: TGTGCCAGCAGTTTGCGGGGAGTCGGCTCTGGAAACACCATATATTTT.

This rearrangement joins TRBV5-8 to TRBJ1-5, with D perhaps matching TRBD1 (5 bases). Germline CDR1 reads SGHTS; CDR2 reads YDEGEE. Trimming removed 4 bases from V and 6 bases from J, with 17 bases in between. The CDR3 contains 15 residues. The CDR3 protein is CASSPHRGVAQPQHF. CDR3 DNA sequence: TGTGCCAGCAGCCCCCACCGGGGGGTAGCTCAGCCCCAGCATTTT.

This clone has only one observation. The chain employs TRBV5-4 and TRBJ1-4, with 8 bases lining up with TRBD1. The germline CDR1 and CDR2 sequences are SGHNT and YYREEE (reference sequence). This CDR3 contains 15 residues. The V gene end was trimmed by 0 bases and the J gene end by 8 bases; junction bases not matched to a gene: 6. DNA of the CDR3: TGTGCCAGCAGCTTGGCCGGGACAGGCGGAGAAAAACTGTTTTTT. Protein sequence: CASSLAGTGGEKLFF.

This chain uses TRBV7-9 with TRBJ2-7; D possibly uses TRBD1 or TRBD2 (5 bases each). V was shortened by 4 bases and J by 1 base, with 11 bases between the two germline ends. The CDR3 covers 14 residues. Germline CDR1 reads SEHNR; CDR2 reads FQNEAQ (reference sequence). The CDR3 reads CASSWGTSSYEQYF. Written as DNA, the CDR3 is TGTGCCAGCAGCTGGGGGACGTCTTCCTACGAGCAGTACTTC.

This chain joins TRBV28 and TRBJ2-7; 7 bases agree with TRBD1. The length of the CDR3 is 14 residues. V shed 10 bases, J shed 6 bases, and the junction held 15 bases outside the gene matches. From germline, CDR1 is MDHEN and CDR2 SYDVKM. The CDR3 sequence: CATQPGQIPLEQYF. CDR3 in DNA: TGTGCCACCCAGCCGGGACAGATCCCCCTCGAGCAGTACTTC.

CDR3 sequence (DNA): TGTGCCAGTAGTATAGTTCTAGGCGGCTCTGGGGCCAACGTCCTGACTTTC. It translates to CASSIVLGGSGANVLTF. The V call is TRBV19, the J call TRBJ2-6; D remains unclear. CDR1 LNHDA and CDR2 SQIVND come from the germline V gene (reference sequence). The V gene lost 1 base and the J gene lost 0 bases, with 10 bases spanning the gap. The CDR3 runs to 17 residues.

J is TRBJ1-2 and V is TRBV28, with TRBD1 as a possible D gene (6 bases). The germline CDR1 and CDR2 sequences are MDHEN and SYDVKM. CDR3 length: 15 amino acids. V was trimmed by 4 bases and J by 0 bases, leaving 12 bases between them. The CDR3 loop reads CASSYQDRPNYGYTF. The CDR3 coding sequence is TGTGCCAGCAGTTACCAAGACAGGCCTAACTATGGCTACACCTTC.

The chain couples TRBV27 to TRBJ2-7, with 9 bases fitting TRBD2. The germline gives CDR1 MNHEY, CDR2 SMNVEV (reference sequence). The CDR3 extends over 15 amino acids. V dropped 6 bases and J dropped 2; count of bases not matched to a gene: 8. The CDR3 loop reads CASRMTSGQAYEQYF. The CDR3 nucleotides read TGTGCCAGCAGGATGACTAGCGGTCAGGCCTACGAGCAGTACTTC.

In nucleotides, the CDR3 is TGTGCCAGCAGCTTAGGCAACGTTTTAGGGGTGACTGAAGCTTTCTTT. Its protein product is CASSLGNVLGVTEAFF. V usage is TRBV7-6 and J usage is TRBJ1-1; possibly TRBD1 for D (5 bases). The CDR3 length is 16 residues. CDR1 SGHVS and CDR2 FNYEAQ come from the germline V gene. V lost 1 base to trimming and J lost 5 bases, with 17 bases between them. Drawing the rest from reference TRBV7-6 and TRBJ1-1, the complete variable domain is GAGVSQSPRYKVTKRGQDVALRCDPISGHVSLYWYRQALGQGPEFLTYFNYEAQQDKSGLPNDRFSAERPEGSISTLTIQRTEQRDSAMYRCASSLGNVLGVTEAFFGQGTRLTVV.

This clone appeared a single time. In DNA form, the CDR3 reads TGTGCCAGCAGCCCGCTGGACAGACCGAACACCGGGGAGCTGTTTTTT. Its translation: CASSPLDRPNTGELFF. The V and J genes are TRBV5-6 and TRBJ2-2; D possibly corresponds to TRBD1 (6 bases). The CDR3 runs 16 residues. V lost 4 bases and J 0 bases, leaving 13 bases between the germline ends. The germline V gene encodes CDR1 SGHDT and CDR2 YYEEEE. Combining the CDR3 with reference TRBV5-6 and TRBJ2-2 gives the whole variable domain DAGVTQSPTHLIKTRGQQVTLRCSPKSGHDTVSWYQQALGQGPQFIFQYYEEEERQRGNFPDRFSGHQFPNYSSELNVNALLLGDSALYLCASSPLDRPNTGELFFGEGSRLTVL.

The chain combines TRBV7-9 with TRBJ2-1; D is perhaps TRBD1 (6 bases). CDR1 and CDR2 (germline): SEHNR, FQNEAQ (reference sequence). V was pared by 0 bases and J by 10 bases, with 10 bases between. There are 13 residues in the CDR3. The CDR3: CASSLAPGVEQFF. CDR3 bases: TGTGCCAGCAGCTTAGCCCCAGGGGTCGAGCAGTTCTTC.

CDR3 loop: CASSYAPGWTQYF. CDR3 DNA: TGTGCCAGCAGTTACGCCCCTGGTTGGACCCAGTACTTC. The chain couples TRBV6-5 to TRBJ2-5; the D is unclear. Trimming took off 2 bases at V and 7 bases at J, with 11 bases between the two ends. CDR3 length: 13 amino acids. Germline V gene data show CDR1 as MNHEY and CDR2 as SVGAGI.

The rearrangement links TRBV18 to TRBJ2-1; 12 positions match TRBD1. Germline assignment: CDR1 KGHSH and CDR2 LQKENI. The CDR3 contains 16 residues. The junction had 9 bases not matched to a gene; V was cut back by 3 bases and J by 9 bases. The CDR3 spells CASSPLGQGASGEQFF. CDR3 DNA: TGTGCCAGCTCACCGCTGGGACAGGGGGCCTCGGGTGAGCAGTTCTTC. The full variable domain, its missing parts supplied by reference TRBV18 and TRBJ2-1, is NAGVMQNPRHLVRRRGQEARLRCSPMKGHSHVYWYRQLPEEGLKFMVYLQKENIIDESGMPKERFSAEFPKEGPSILRIQQVVRGDSAAYFCASSPLGQGASGEQFFGPGTRLTVL.

The genes are TRBV2 and TRBJ1-1; TRBD1 agrees at 10 bases. Trimming removed 7 bases from V and 5 bases from J; junction bases left unmatched: 10. The CDR3 is 15 amino acids. The germline V gene encodes CDR1 SNHLY and CDR2 FYNNEI. CDR3 sequence reads: CASTRDRGRGTEAFF. CDR3 DNA: TGTGCCAGCACCCGGGACAGGGGACGGGGGACTGAAGCTTTCTTT.

The chain has TRBV5-1 and TRBJ1-4; 8 nucleotides match TRBD1. The CDR3 spans 14 residues. CDR1 SGHRS and CDR2 YFSETQ come from the germline V gene. The J segment lost 6 bases and the V segment lost 4 bases, leaving 5 bases of the junction unmatched. CDR3 amino acids: CASSLRGLDEKLFF. The CDR3 DNA reads TGCGCCAGCAGCCTCAGGGGGCTTGATGAAAAACTGTTTTTT. Complete variable domain (other parts from reference TRBV5-1 and TRBJ1-4): KAGVTQTPRYLIKTRGQQVTLSCSPISGHRSVSWYQQTPGQGLQFLFEYFSETQRNKGNFPGRFSGRQFSNSRSEMNVSTLELGDSALYLCASSLRGLDEKLFFGSGTQLSVL.

This sequence joins TRBV18 and TRBJ2-7, with D perhaps TRBD1 (5 bases). The V end was cut by 0 bases, the J end by 3 bases, with 9 bases between. Germline CDR1 is KGHSH and CDR2 is LQKENI. CDR3 length: 14 residues. The CDR3 sequence is CASSPPMGLYEQYF. The CDR3, as DNA: TGTGCCAGCTCACCACCGATGGGGCTCTACGAGCAGTACTTC. The full variable domain, its missing parts supplied by reference TRBV18 and TRBJ2-7, is NAGVMQNPRHLVRRRGQEARLRCSPMKGHSHVYWYRQLPEEGLKFMVYLQKENIIDESGMPKERFSAEFPKEGPSILRIQQVVRGDSAAYFCASSPPMGLYEQYFGPGTRLTVT.

This chain uses TRBV4-2 with TRBJ2-7; 7 bases are shared with TRBD2. The CDR3 covers 15 residues. Trimming at V came to 0 bases and at J to 6 bases, leaving 8 bases not matched to a gene. CDR1 and CDR2 from the germline V gene are LGHNA and YNFKEQ. CDR3 residues: CASSQEAGYSGEQYF. The CDR3 DNA reads TGTGCCAGCAGCCAAGAAGCGGGATACTCCGGCGAGCAGTACTTC.